This T cell receptor (beta chain) was retrieved from a study of T cells after posttransplantation cyclophosphamide. Trimming took 0 bases from V and 8 from J, leaving 16 bases between them. CDR1 and CDR2 from the germline V gene are SGHVS and FNYEAQ. The CDR3 extends over 16 amino acids. Cyclophosphamide on days +3 and +4 followed busulfan-fludarabine conditioning and a marrow graft. Concerning this clone: The target antigen is unknown.

Method: immunoSEQ multiplex PCR; TCRdb's copy keeps in-frame clones and lacks some. This repertoire shows 42,000 or so clones, 90% found once; its top ten account for less than 2.5%. Whole-study results and caveats: Blood and skin or GI T cell repertoires showed limited TRB overlap. After PTCy, TRB diversity resembled that of CNI/methotrexate controls. Later blood repertoires were often dominated by clones from the donor CD8+ memory compartment.

Source: PBMCs, taken less than 70 days after allogeneic stem cell transplant with posttransplant cyclophosphamide. The receptor's source is a male patient in his sixties who received an allogeneic stem cell transplant from a related donor and was CMV-positive. Some T cells may possibly be graft donor cells. This chain connects TRBV7-6 to TRBJ1-4; TRBD1 might be the D (5 bases). The CDR3 sequence: CASSLAKGQGTEKLFF. CDR3 DNA sequence: TGTGCCAGCAGCTTAGCGAAGGGCCAGGGTACCGAAAAACTGTTTTTT.